This TCR beta chain was identified during a study of CD8+CD57+ T cells in acquired aplastic anemia. Study at large: The average for DNA from sorted CD4+ and CD8+ cells was around 3.4 ug. Some 10 million reads were obtained on average for healthy donor CD4+ cells. Study-wide findings and caveats: Overlapping CD8+ CDR3 repertoires of patients and controls contained approximately 28 shared sequences. Any difference that existed in CD8+ Simpson's diversity between patients and controls was not significant.

Template material for TCR beta VDJ and CDR3 profiling consisted of genomic DNA. Each CDR3 protein is one row after TCRdb ran MiXCR on the reads. The sample holds roughly 130,000 distinct CDR3 sequences, around 48% seen once. In its sample, this clonotype was seen a few times. The antigen is undetermined. There are 11 residues in the CDR3. Looked up from germline, CDR1 is SEHNR and CDR2 is FQNEAQ (reference sequence). Trimming took 5 bases from V and 9 from J, leaving 9 bases between them. The chain recombines TRBV7-9 with TRBJ2-3; no clear D gene. The clonotype comes from a human donor in good health, serving as a control. The sequenced sample was sorted CD4+, CD8+, or CD8+CD57+ T cells (not recorded which) from PBMCs. The chain's CDR3 is CASSHGGTQYF. CDR3 in DNA: TGTGCCAGCAGCCACGGTGGGACGCAGTATTTT. Filled out from reference TRBV7-9 and TRBJ2-3, the complete variable domain reads DTGVSQNPRHKITKRGQNVTFRCDPISEHNRLYWYRQTLGQGPEFLTYFQNEAQLEKSRLLSDRFSAERPKGSFSTLEIQRTEQGDSAMYLCASSHGGTQYFGPGTRLTVL.